Following are 14 T cell receptor beta chains from one sample sequenced in a study of vaccination and CD4 T cells after COVID-19. These receptors' targets are unknown. The Oncomine TCR Beta short-read assay was applied to DNA of cultured CD4+ T cells. Each CDR3 protein is one row after TCRdb ran MiXCR on the PCR reads. The sample yields 15,000 to 20,000 distinct CDR3 sequences, 31% seen once. The treatment is: approximately 9-day PBMC culture with coronavirus spike peptide pools or control peptides (ViraFEST assay). Sequencing was carried out using cultured CD4+ T cells from blood. These receptors all come from a human donor with COVID-19.

This clonotype was detected a few times. This chain links TRBV7-6 with TRBJ1-6; D not certain. Deletions cut 1 base from V and 1 base from J, with 8 bases between. The CDR3 is 16 residues long. Germline-derived CDR1 and CDR2 are SGHVS and FNYEAQ. The CDR3 sequence: CASSLGIGSYNSPLHF. The CDR3 DNA reads as TGTGCCAGCAGCTTAGGTATCGGGTCCTATAATTCACCCCTCCACTTT.

In this sample, this clonotype turned up a few times. The CDR3 coding sequence is TGCAGCGCTCAACCCGGTGGGGGGGTCGCTGGCTACACCTTC. It yields the protein CSAQPGGGVAGYTF. V is TRBV29-1 and J is TRBJ1-2, with a weak D call TRBD1 (5 bases). Looked up from germline, CDR1 is SQVTM and CDR2 is ANQGSEA. The V and J ends lost 7 bases and 7 bases respectively, with 22 bases between them. There are 14 residues in the CDR3.

The rearrangement joins TRBV5-1 to TRBJ1-5, with TRBD1 identical over 7 bases. V dropped 1 base and J dropped 3; count of bases not matched to a gene: 4. Germline-derived CDR1 and CDR2 are SGHRS and YFSETQ. CDR3 size: 15 residues. CDR3 in amino acids: CASSLTGVVNQPQHF. In nucleotides, the CDR3 is TGCGCCAGCAGCTTGACAGGGGTTGTCAATCAGCCCCAGCATTTT.

The rearrangement uses TRBV2 and TRBJ2-2; tentatively, D is TRBD2 (5 bases). CDR3 length equals 17 residues. The germline gives CDR1 SNHLY, CDR2 FYNNEI. Trimming stripped 2 bases from V and 2 bases from J, with 15 bases between. CDR3 nucleotide sequence: TGTGCCAGCAGTGAAAGACGGCCGGGGTCTAACACCGGGGAGCTGTTTTTT. Residues: CASSERRPGSNTGELFF. Together with reference TRBV2 and TRBJ2-2, the CDR3 gives the full variable domain: EPEVTQTPSHQVTQMGQEVILRCVPISNHLYFYWYRQILGQKVEFLVSFYNNEISEKSEIFDDQFSVERPDGSNFTLKIRSTKLEDSAMYFCASSERRPGSNTGELFFGEGSRLTVL.

The chain recombines TRBV12-3 or TRBV12-4 with TRBJ1-5; 7 nucleotides line up with TRBD1. The junction had 6 bases not matched to a gene; V was cut back by 6 bases and J by 4 bases. This CDR3 has 14 amino acids. The CDR3: CASRTTGTNQPQHF. The CDR3 DNA follows: TGTGCCAGCAGGACGACAGGGACGAATCAGCCCCAGCATTTT.

This clonotype was counted a few times. J is TRBJ2-7 and V is TRBV19, with unresolved D. The CDR3 contains 15 residues. Per germline, CDR1 LNHDA and CDR2 SQIVND (reference sequence). Trimming removed 1 base at V and 5 bases at J, with 15 bases between. The CDR3 loop reads CASSIAGSLSNEQYF. In nucleotides, the CDR3 is TGTGCCAGTAGTATAGCGGGTAGTTTAAGCAACGAGCAGTACTTC.

This sequence joins TRBV7-3 and TRBJ2-1; 7 nucleotides align to TRBD2. V lost 3 bases, J lost 6 bases, and 14 bases stayed unmatched. Germline V gene data show CDR1 as SGHTA and CDR2 as FQGTGA. There are 17 residues in the CDR3. CDR3 in DNA: TGTGCCAGCAGCTTCGTGCGTGGTAGCGGGCCTCCCAATGAGCAGTTCTTC. Translating it yields CASSFVRGSGPPNEQFF.

This clonotype was detected only a few times. The J gene is TRBJ2-7, the V gene TRBV30; 8 nucleotides align to TRBD2. Germline assignment: CDR1 GTSNPN and CDR2 SVGIG (reference sequence). V was clipped by 0 bases and J by 1 base; unmatched bases: 8. The CDR3 has 16 amino acids. CDR3 in DNA: TGTGCCTGGAGTGTAATAAGGGCGGGGGGTTCCTACGAGCAGTACTTC. Amino acids: CAWSVIRAGGSYEQYF.

The chain recombines TRBV21-1 with TRBJ1-1. TRBV21-1 is given as a pseudogene. This CDR3 is built from 11 residues. CDR3 in DNA: TGTGCCGGCAACAGACTGTTTGAAGCTTTCTTT. It encodes CAGNRLFEAFF.

This chain links TRBV19 with TRBJ1-5, with 7 bases lining up with TRBD1. CDR1 LNHDA and CDR2 SQIVND come from the germline V gene (reference sequence). V shed 5 bases, J shed 7 bases, and the junction held 5 bases outside the gene matches. This CDR3 is 13 amino acids long. Written as DNA, the CDR3 is TGTGCCAGTAGTTTACAGGGGCAACAGCCCCAGCATTTT. Translating gives CASSLQGQQPQHF.

The chain carries TRBV14 and TRBJ1-6; D perhaps matches TRBD1 (5 bases). Germline assignment: CDR1 SGHDN and CDR2 FVKESK. The CDR3 totals 15 residues. V lost 0 bases and J 6 bases, leaving 9 bases between the germline ends. The CDR3 DNA reads TGTGCCAGCAGCCAAGAGTTGGGGCTTAATTCACCCCTCCACTTT. It yields the protein CASSQELGLNSPLHF.

This clonotype was found a few times. V gene TRBV28 combines with J gene TRBJ1-3; TRBD1 is a possible D gene (5 bases). Trimming cost V 5 bases and J 6 bases, with 17 bases left between them. The CDR3 runs 15 residues. The germline V gene has CDR1 MDHEN and CDR2 SYDVKM. The CDR3 bases are TGTGCCAGCAGTCCCCCCCCGGGGCAACTAAACACCATATATTTT. This encodes CASSPPPGQLNTIYF.

This clonotype was picked up a small number of times. The chain recombines TRBV6-1 with TRBJ1-5; D gene uncertain. The V end was cut by 5 bases, the J end by 0 bases, with 14 bases between. This CDR3 contains 16 residues. CDR1 is MNHNS and CDR2 is SASEGT in the germline V gene. The CDR3 region has the DNA TGTGCCAGCAGTCCTACGACACTAATTAGCAATCAGCCCCAGCATTTT. It encodes CASSPTTLISNQPQHF.

This clonotype was seen a handful of times. The chain joins TRBV28 to TRBJ1-2, with D uncertain. This CDR3 has 16 residues. In germline, CDR1 is MDHEN, CDR2 SYDVKM. Trimming removed 5 bases from V and 1 base from J, with 17 bases in between. CDR3 nucleotide sequence: TGTGCCAGCAGTCAAACCCGGGGAGGGCTTAACTATGGCTACACCTTC. Amino acid sequence: CASSQTRGGLNYGYTF.